These T cell receptor beta chains were read from a single sample in a study of cytomegalovirus exposure and HLA in healthy donors. Data came from immunoSEQ multiplex PCR; TCRdb stores just in-frame clones and leaves some out. The repertoire holds nearly 200,000 clones, 70% to 80% seen once, with 0.35% to 0.5% in the top ten. Sequencing input: PBMCs. The source is a male donor in good health and CMV-seropositive. The CDR3 runs from the conserved cysteine through the conserved F or W. The order of the fields is V gene, J gene, D gene, clone size, CDR3 protein, CDR3 DNA. The D gene is left open where the match is weak. Clone size, where shown, is once, few, many, or a class for clones that have expanded.

TRBV5-1,TRBJ2-7,TRBD1,NA,CASSWNQGASSEQYF,TGCGCCAGCAGCTGGAACCAGGGGGCCAGTAGCGAGCAGTACTTC
TRBV5-4,TRBJ1-2,NA,NA,CASSLLGGLGYTF,TGTGCCAGCAGCTTGTTGGGGGGGCTTGGCTACACCTTC
TRBV5-1,TRBJ2-5,TRBD2,NA,CASCPGRLAGIETQYF,TGCGCCAGCTGCCCGGGGCGACTAGCGGGAATAGAGACCCAGTACTTC
TRBV9,TRBJ2-7,NA,NA,CASSSTGTSGEQYF,TGTGCCAGCAGCTCCACAGGGACCTCGGGCGAGCAGTACTTC
TRBV6-5,TRBJ2-5,NA,NA,CASSLGQNQETQYF,TGTGCCAGCAGCCTCGGACAGAACCAAGAGACCCAGTACTTC
TRBV5-4,TRBJ1-2,TRBD1,few,CASSSTGDGYTF,TGTGCCAGCAGCTCTACAGGGGATGGCTACACCTTC
TRBV29-1,TRBJ2-3,NA,NA,CSVVWGGTDTQYF,TGCAGCGTAGTTTGGGGGGGCACAGATACGCAGTATTTT
TRBV5-1,TRBJ1-4,TRBD1,NA,CASSGGQGPNEKLFF,TGCGCCAGCAGCGGAGGACAGGGGCCTAATGAAAAACTGTTTTTT
TRBV7-3,TRBJ1-1,TRBD1,NA,CASSLTGQSIFF,TGTGCCAGCAGCTTAACGGGACAGTCGATTTTCTTT
TRBV2,TRBJ1-1,NA,NA,CASRTTVDAFF,TGTGCCAGCAGAACGACAGTTGACGCTTTCTTT
TRBV5-4,TRBJ2-7,TRBD2,NA,CASSLDLLAAEQYF,TGTGCCAGCAGCTTGGATCTACTAGCGGCCGAGCAGTACTTC
TRBV5-4,TRBJ2-1,NA,NA,CASSKSNEQFF,TGTGCCAGCAGCAAGAGTAATGAGCAGTTCTTC
TRBV18,TRBJ1-4,NA,NA,CASSQGIGEKLFF,TGTGCCAGCTCACAGGGGATCGGTGAAAAACTGTTTTTT
TRBV5-1,TRBJ1-1,NA,NA,CASSFSGELNTEAFF,TGCGCCAGCAGCTTTAGTGGAGAGTTGAACACTGAAGCTTTCTTT
TRBV9,TRBJ2-3,TRBD2,NA,CASSPRTSTTLTDTQYF,TGTGCCAGCAGCCCTCGGACTAGCACCACCCTCACAGATACGCAGTATTTT
TRBV7-3,TRBJ2-2,TRBD1,NA,CASSYGTGATGELFF,TGTGCCAGCAGCTACGGGACAGGGGCCACCGGGGAGCTGTTTTTT
TRBV2,TRBJ2-7,NA,few,CASMGQAYEQYF,TGTGCCAGCATGGGACAAGCCTACGAGCAGTACTTC
TRBV7-2,TRBJ2-5,TRBD1,NA,CASSPKTGVWETQYF,TGTGCCAGCAGCCCGAAGACAGGGGTGTGGGAGACCCAGTACTTC
TRBV7-6,TRBJ2-7,NA,NA,CASSPGLNYEQYF,TGTGCCAGCAGCCCCGGACTAAACTACGAGCAGTACTTC
TRBV5-4,TRBJ2-7,TRBD2,once,CASSRRGDSYEQYF,TGTGCCAGCAGCAGGCGGGGGGACTCCTACGAGCAGTACTTC
TRBV27,TRBJ2-3,TRBD2,NA,CASSSGGYLTDTQYF,TGTGCCAGTAGTAGCGGGGGATACCTCACAGATACGCAGTATTTT
TRBV11-2,TRBJ2-7,NA,NA,CASSSLRIEQYF,TGTGCCAGCAGCTCCTTGAGGATCGAGCAGTACTTC
TRBV11-3,TRBJ2-7,NA,NA,CASSPGTSYEQYF,TGTGCCAGCAGCCCCGGGACTTCCTACGAGCAGTACTTC
TRBV27,TRBJ1-4,NA,once,CASSPRAGNEKLFF,TGTGCCAGCAGCCCACGGGCGGGGAATGAAAAACTGTTTTTT
TRBV6-5,TRBJ1-2,NA,NA,CASSPPGSGGYTF,TGTGCCAGCAGCCCGCCGGGGTCCGGTGGCTACACCTTC
TRBV19,TRBJ2-4,TRBD1,once,CASSIPGTGFYIQYF,TGTGCCAGTAGTATTCCCGGGACAGGGTTTTACATTCAGTACTTC
TRBV19,TRBJ2-3,TRBD2,NA,CASSRLAGATDTQYF,TGTGCCAGTAGTAGACTAGCGGGGGCCACAGATACGCAGTATTTT
TRBV28,TRBJ2-5,TRBD1,NA,CASSLLDLADRGETQYF,TGTGCCAGCAGTCTATTGGACTTGGCCGACAGGGGGGAGACCCAGTACTTC